These 31 T cell receptor beta chains were all obtained from the same sample, sequenced in a study of cytomegalovirus exposure and HLA in healthy donors. Use of 60 Vbeta and 13 Jbeta primers characterized the PCR. The data were produced by immunoSEQ multiplex PCR, yet TCRdb's version contains in-frame clones alone and is incomplete. The sample holds roughly 100,000 clones, about three quarters seen once. Material: PBMCs. Source of these receptors: a woman aged 40 to 50 in good health and CMV-seropositive.

The rearrangement joins TRBV19 to TRBJ2-1, with D possibly matching TRBD2 (5 bases). The CDR3 covers 14 residues. Germline V gene data show CDR1 as LNHDA and CDR2 as SQIVND (reference sequence). Trimming removed 5 bases from V and 6 bases from J, with 14 bases in between. The CDR3 spells CASSREHSFNEQFF. In DNA form, the CDR3 reads TGTGCCAGTAGTCGGGAACACAGTTTCAATGAGCAGTTCTTC.

V usage is TRBV20-1 and J usage is TRBJ2-5, with TRBD2 identical over 8 bases. The end of the DNA fits TRBJ2-7 better, so the J call may be wrong. Germline CDR1 reads DFQATT; CDR2 reads SNEGSKA (reference sequence). The CDR3 spans 11 residues. The CDR3 bases are TGCAGTGCGAAGGGACTAGTCGAGCAGTACTTC. It codes for CSAKGLVEQYF.

The chain links TRBV6-1 to TRBJ2-7; 9 nucleotides agree with TRBD2. Germline CDR1 reads MNHNS; CDR2 reads SASEGT. CDR3 size: 14 residues. Unmatched junction bases numbered 7, after V lost 6 bases and J lost 4 bases. The CDR3 DNA is TGTGCCAGCAGGGCGGGACTAGCTTCGTACGAGCAGTACTTC. Translated: CASRAGLASYEQYF.

V gene TRBV19 combines with J gene TRBJ1-2; D not certain. The germline V gene encodes CDR1 LNHDA and CDR2 SQIVND (reference sequence). The CDR3 runs 15 residues. With 6 bases removed from V and 4 bases from J, the gap between germline ends came to 18 bases. CDR3 nucleotides: TGTGCCAGTAGCCTATTCGCTCAGGCAACCTATGGCTACACCTTC. This codes for CASSLFAQATYGYTF.

This CDR3 reads CAIRDRPLCTGANVLTF. The CDR3 nucleotides read TGTGCCATCAGGGACAGGCCCCTTTGCACTGGGGCCAACGTCCTGACTTTC. The V call is TRBV10-3, the J call TRBJ2-6; TRBD1 matches 7 bases. V dropped 6 bases and J dropped 2; count of bases not matched to a gene: 10. The CDR3 consists of 17 residues. The germline V gene encodes CDR1 ENHRY and CDR2 SYGVKD.

The gene calls are TRBV2 and TRBJ2-1, with 13 bases identical to TRBD2. Germline V gene lookup returns CDR1 SNHLY and CDR2 FYNNEI. CDR3 length: 15 amino acids. The J segment lost 9 bases and the V segment lost 5 bases, leaving 7 bases of the junction unmatched. The CDR3 spells CASSRLAGGRGEQFF. The CDR3 bases are TGTGCCAGCAGTCGACTAGCGGGGGGCCGTGGTGAGCAGTTCTTC.

This sequence joins TRBV9 and TRBJ2-5; D is ambiguous. From germline, CDR1 is SGDLS and CDR2 YYNGEE. Trimming shortened V by 6 bases and J by 3 bases, and 6 bases separated the two germline ends. This CDR3 region has 11 residues. The CDR3 nucleotides are TGTGCCAGCAAGAGGAAAGAGACCCAGTACTTC. Translating it yields CASKRKETQYF.

The CDR3 DNA is TGTGCCAGCAGTTACCCCGCGGGGAGCGGGAGTTACGAGCAGTACTTC. It encodes CASSYPAGSGSYEQYF. This chain links TRBV6-7 with TRBJ2-7; 8 positions match TRBD2. TRBV6-7 is filed as an ORF, its function uncertain. V gave up 2 bases and J gave up 4 bases; unmatched junction bases: 10. The CDR3 is made up of 16 amino acids.

This chain joins TRBV6-1 and TRBJ2-7; possibly TRBD1 for D (5 bases). CDR1 MNHNS and CDR2 SASEGT come from the germline V gene. V lost 1 base and J lost 5, with 12 bases in between. The CDR3 sequence is 14 residues long. Here the CDR3 DNA reads TGTGCCAGCAGTGAAGAACAGGTATACCACGAGCAGTACTTC. Its protein is CASSEEQVYHEQYF.

The chain recombines TRBV5-1 with TRBJ2-7; 8 positions match TRBD1. The germline CDR1 and CDR2 sequences are SGHRS and YFSETQ. Trimming took 0 bases from V and 6 from J; bases not matched to a gene: 8. CDR3 length equals 15 residues. CDR3 sequence reads: CASSLGPGTGAEQYF. The CDR3 coding sequence is TGCGCCAGCAGCTTGGGCCCGGGGACAGGCGCCGAGCAGTACTTC.

The chain carries TRBV5-4 and TRBJ2-1, with 10 nucleotides matching TRBD2. Germline assignment: CDR1 SGHNT and CDR2 YYREEE (reference sequence). V lost 4 bases and J lost 6; bases outside the gene matches: 10. This CDR3 contains 16 residues. The CDR3 DNA sequence: TGTGCCAGCAGCCCGGGGAGCGGGGGGGCGGTCAATGAGCAGTTCTTC. This encodes CASSPGSGGAVNEQFF.

The chain uses TRBV27 and TRBJ2-2; D is undetermined. Trimming took off 0 bases at V and 1 base at J, with 3 bases between the two ends. CDR1 MNHEY and CDR2 SMNVEV come from the germline V gene (reference sequence). This CDR3 has 14 residues. Here the CDR3 reads CASSLSRNTGELFF. The CDR3 coding sequence is TGTGCCAGCAGTTTATCGAGGAACACCGGGGAGCTGTTTTTT.

The sample holds one count of this clone. The chain couples TRBV28 to TRBJ2-3; tentative D call: TRBD2 (6 bases). Germline lookup yields CDR1 MDHEN and CDR2 SYDVKM. The CDR3 totals 16 residues. V lost 4 bases to trimming and J lost 1 base, with 15 bases between them. The CDR3 here is CASSSPGKRGTDTQYF. The CDR3 DNA reads as TGTGCCAGCAGTTCCCCAGGGAAGCGGGGCACAGATACGCAGTATTTT.

The rearrangement joins TRBV5-1 to TRBJ1-4; 10 bases are a match to TRBD1. CDR1 is SGHRS and CDR2 is YFSETQ in the germline V gene. J was trimmed by 6 bases and V by 0 bases; bases with no gene match: 2. This CDR3 region has 15 residues. The CDR3 reads CASSLAGTGDEKLFF. For the CDR3, the DNA is TGCGCCAGCAGCTTGGCCGGGACAGGGGATGAAAAACTGTTTTTT.

The chain links TRBV11-2 to TRBJ1-4; weak D call: TRBD1 (6 bases). Germline CDR1 is SGHAT and CDR2 is FQNNGV. The ends were cut back, 4 bases at V and 5 bases at J, with 8 bases in the middle. The CDR3 is 13 residues long. CDR3 coding DNA: TGTGCCAGCAGCTACAGGGTAAATGAAAAACTGTTTTTT. Its translation: CASSYRVNEKLFF.

The V call is TRBV7-9, the J call TRBJ1-1; D not certain. CDR1 and CDR2 (germline): SEHNR, FQNEAQ (reference sequence). V lost 4 bases and J 0 bases, leaving 6 bases between the germline ends. The CDR3 is made up of 13 amino acids. The CDR3 region is CASSWALNTEAFF. Written as DNA, the CDR3 is TGTGCCAGCAGCTGGGCCCTGAACACTGAAGCTTTCTTT.

The chain recombines TRBV4-3 with TRBJ2-5, with 10 positions matching TRBD2. V shed 3 bases, J shed 4 bases, and the junction held 8 bases outside the gene matches. CDR1 and CDR2 from the germline V gene are LGHNA and YSLEER. This CDR3 has 16 amino acids. CDR3: CASSQVAGGGGETQYF. CDR3 bases: TGCGCCAGCAGCCAGGTAGCGGGGGGAGGTGGAGAGACCCAGTACTTC.

This chain links TRBV4-3 with TRBJ2-3; D remains ambiguous. The length of the CDR3 is 14 residues. V lost 4 bases and J lost 6, with 14 bases in between. Germline lookup yields CDR1 LGHNA and CDR2 YSLEER. CDR3 protein: CASSPHTAGDTQYF. In DNA, the CDR3 is TGCGCCAGCAGCCCACACACGGCCGGGGATACGCAGTATTTT.

The table lists this clone with a count of one. The chain is built from TRBV19 and TRBJ1-5; D is perhaps TRBD1 (6 bases). Looked up from germline, CDR1 is LNHDA and CDR2 is SQIVND (reference sequence). The CDR3 length is 14 residues. V lost 3 bases and J lost 6, with 12 bases in between. The CDR3 sequence is CASSIRTVFQPQHF. CDR3 bases: TGTGCCAGTAGTATCCGGACAGTTTTTCAGCCCCAGCATTTT.

The chain joins TRBV9 to TRBJ2-7; weak D call: TRBD2 (6 bases). Trimming pared 0 bases from V and 4 bases from J, leaving 17 bases between. The CDR3 length is 16 residues. The germline gives CDR1 SGDLS, CDR2 YYNGEE. CDR3 DNA: TGTGCCAGCAGCGTAGGGATAGGTGACAGCGGGTACGAGCAGTACTTC. The encoded protein is CASSVGIGDSGYEQYF.

This chain links TRBV18 with TRBJ1-2, with D hard to call. Germline V lookup: CDR1 KGHSH, CDR2 LQKENI. The CDR3 loop spans 12 amino acids. V shed 2 bases and J shed 4 bases, with 5 bases lying between them. In nucleotides, the CDR3 is TGTGCCAGCTCACCAACCAGCTATGGCTACACCTTC. Encoded protein: CASSPTSYGYTF.

This clone has just one count. The chain carries TRBV25-1 and TRBJ1-4; 7 bases map to TRBD1. J was trimmed by 0 bases and V by 8 bases; bases with no gene match: 6. Looked up from germline, CDR1 is MGHDK and CDR2 is SYGVNS. This CDR3 comprises 15 residues. In DNA, the CDR3 is TGTGCCAGCCTCGGGACAGATGCAACTAATGAAAAACTGTTTTTT. Its protein product is CASLGTDATNEKLFF.

The chain uses TRBV5-1 and TRBJ2-2; TRBD1 matches at 9 bases. There are 15 residues in the CDR3. V shed 4 bases, J shed 2 bases, and the junction held 3 bases outside the gene matches. Germline loops: CDR1 SGHRS, CDR2 YFSETQ. The CDR3 DNA reads TGCGCCAGCAGCCTCACAGGGGGCAACACCGGGGAGCTGTTTTTT. This gives the protein CASSLTGGNTGELFF. Filled out from reference TRBV5-1 and TRBJ2-2, the complete variable domain reads KAGVTQTPRYLIKTRGQQVTLSCSPISGHRSVSWYQQTPGQGLQFLFEYFSETQRNKGNFPGRFSGRQFSNSRSEMNVSTLELGDSALYLCASSLTGGNTGELFFGEGSRLTVL.

The chain uses TRBV5-1 and TRBJ1-1, with D tentatively TRBD1 (5 bases). The CDR3 extends over 14 amino acids. The V end was cut by 0 bases, the J end by 4 bases, with 10 bases between. Looked up from germline, CDR1 is SGHRS and CDR2 is YFSETQ. CDR3 protein: CASSLATGGTEAFF. In DNA form, the CDR3 reads TGCGCCAGCAGCTTGGCTACGGGGGGCACTGAAGCTTTCTTT.

The chain links TRBV9 to TRBJ2-5, with 13 nucleotides matching TRBD2. This CDR3 spans 15 amino acids. V was clipped by 7 bases and J by 5 bases; unmatched bases: 8. Germline V gene data show CDR1 as SGDLS and CDR2 as YYNGEE. CDR3 amino acids: CASGRTSGSTETQYF. CDR3 bases: TGTGCCAGCGGACGGACTAGCGGGAGCACGGAGACCCAGTACTTC.

V gene TRBV11-2 combines with J gene TRBJ2-7; 10 bases map to TRBD1. This CDR3 is built from 15 residues. CDR1 and CDR2 from the germline V gene are SGHAT and FQNNGV. V trimming: 2 bases; J trimming: 6 bases; junction bases outside the gene matches: 7. CDR3 nucleotides: TGTGCCAGCAGCTTATGGGGAGACAGGGGGCGCGAGCAGTACTTC. The encoded protein is CASSLWGDRGREQYF.

In its sample, this clone was seen once. The DNA for the CDR3 is TGTGCCATCAGTGACTCGAGACCGGGACAGGGGGCAGGTATTGAAAAACTGTTTTTT. Its protein is CAISDSRPGQGAGIEKLFF. This sequence joins TRBV10-3 and TRBJ1-4, with 12 bases fitting TRBD1. The CDR3 is 19 residues long. V was pared by 3 bases and J by 7 bases, with 15 bases of the junction left unmatched. Germline assignment: CDR1 ENHRY and CDR2 SYGVKD.

The gene calls are TRBV29-1 and TRBJ2-7; the D gene is possibly TRBD2 (6 bases). V was cut by 5 bases and J by 4 bases, with 18 bases left in between. Looked up from germline, CDR1 is SQVTM and CDR2 is ANQGSEA. The CDR3 is 14 residues long. The CDR3 DNA reads TGCAGCGTTCGAGTGCGCGGGGCTATGTACGAGCAGTACTTC. Amino acid sequence: CSVRVRGAMYEQYF.

V gene TRBV5-1 combines with J gene TRBJ2-3; 10 bases are shared with TRBD2. The germline gives CDR1 SGHRS, CDR2 YFSETQ. The CDR3 is 15 residues long. V lost 2 bases and J lost 5; bases outside the gene matches: 5. CDR3 sequence reads: CASSFQRGGGDTQYF. CDR3 DNA: TGCGCCAGCAGCTTCCAGCGGGGGGGCGGAGATACGCAGTATTTT.

This clone was seen a few times. CDR3 coding DNA: TGTGCCAGCAGCCAAGTAGGGGGAACAATGGGACGCACCTTC. Its translation is CASSQVGGTMGRTF. The chain uses TRBV14 and TRBJ1-2; possibly TRBD1 for D (6 bases). The V end lost 1 base, the J end lost 13 bases, and 19 bases lay between the germline ends. CDR3 length: 14 amino acids. Germline loops: CDR1 SGHDN, CDR2 FVKESK.

Note on this clone: The junction and the germline gene differ at one end; a read error may be behind it. V gene TRBV4-3 combines with J gene TRBJ2-1; no clear D. CDR1 LGHNA and CDR2 YSLEER come from the germline V gene. This CDR3 region has 13 residues. The CDR3 is CAGSQEEFTEQFF. Written as DNA, the CDR3 is TGCGCCGGCAGCCAAGAGGAGTTCACTGAGCAGTTCTTC.